This TCR beta chain was recorded in a study of blood T cell repertoires in COVID-19. Overall study context: Nucleic acid was either cDNA or gDNA, and it came from T cells, B-cell-depleted T cells, or PBMCs.

The CDR3 loop spans 15 amino acids. The V end lost 6 bases, the J end lost 5 bases, and 21 bases lay between the germline ends. Germline V CDR1 and CDR2: SQVTM, ANQGSEA. Under the authors' procedure: Reference gene primer amplification in the assay estimated nucleated cell counts. Method: immunoSEQ multiplex PCR; TCRdb's copy keeps in-frame clones and lacks some. V, J and clone size derive from that table, while D and trimming were established from the DNA sequence. The table records about 420,000 clones, roughly 89% of them present only once. The sequence was obtained from a man aged 18 to 29 with COVID-19, enrolled during active disease. The sequencing input was peripheral blood. The chain couples TRBV29-1 to TRBJ2-3; possible D gene TRBD2, 7 bases. The CDR3 protein is CSVAVGRGAGDTQYF. The CDR3 nucleotides read TGCAGCGTCGCGGTCGGACGGGGGGCGGGAGATACGCAGTATTTT.